This T cell receptor (beta chain) was captured in a study of cytomegalovirus exposure and HLA in healthy donors. The PCR employed 60 Vbeta primers together with 13 Jbeta primers. TCRdb's table, derived via immunoSEQ multiplex PCR, lists solely in-frame clones and lacks some. Altogether 150,000 to 200,000 clones are present, around 86% being singletons, with the ten largest covering 2.3%. The J segment lost 7 bases and the V segment lost 5 bases, leaving 7 bases of the junction unmatched. Germline CDR1 reads SGHTA; CDR2 reads FQGNSA. The CDR3 runs 15 residues. The chain is built from TRBV7-2 and TRBJ1-6; 8 bases are a match to TRBD1. The clonotype was recovered from a male donor in good health and CMV-seronegative. Sequencing input: PBMCs. The CDR3 nucleotides read TGTGCCAGCAGCCCGCAGGGGGCGCGAAATTCACCCCTCCACTTT. It encodes CASSPQGARNSPLHF. The whole variable domain, remainder taken from reference TRBV7-2 and TRBJ1-6, is GAGVSQSPSNKVTEKGKDVELRCDPISGHTALYWYRQSLGQGLEFLIYFQGNSAPDKSGLPSDRFSAERTGGSVSTLTIQRTQQEDSAVYLCASSPQGARNSPLHFGNGTRLTVT.